A single sample gave rise to the 16 T cell receptor beta chains below, sequenced in a study of blood T cells in healthy people across ages. Combining a sample-barcoded 5' primer with a J-beta primer mix, a second PCR ran for about 6 to 11 cycles. TCRdb re-called the 5' RACE reads with MiXCR, one entry per CDR3 protein. The table records about 1.5 million distinct CDR3 sequences, roughly two fifths of them present only once. The specimen was blood. These receptors all stem from a woman aged 18-29 years in good health.

This clonotype was found once. The chain joins TRBV7-9 to TRBJ2-3; D assignment may be TRBD1 or TRBD2 (5 bases each). Germline CDR1 SEHNR, CDR2 FQNEAQ (reference sequence). Trimming removed 5 bases at V and 3 bases at J, with 15 bases between. The CDR3 consists of 15 residues. CDR3 in amino acids: CASSLRVGTTDTQYF. The DNA of the CDR3 is TGTGCCAGCAGCCTGAGGGTGGGGACGACAGATACGCAGTATTTT.

The gene calls are TRBV9 and TRBJ1-2; no clear D. V was shortened by 0 bases and J by 2 bases, with 8 bases between the two germline ends. CDR1 SGDLS and CDR2 YYNGEE come from the germline V gene. This CDR3 region has 14 residues. The DNA of the CDR3 is TGTGCCAGCAGCGTAGGTTCGGGGAACTATGGCTACACCTTC. Translation: CASSVGSGNYGYTF.

The rearrangement joins TRBV15 to TRBJ2-4, with 7 bases fitting TRBD2. The DNA end is more similar to TRBJ2-7, so the J call may be wrong. Germline V gene lookup returns CDR1 LNHNV and CDR2 YYDKDF (reference sequence). This CDR3 is built from 15 residues. The CDR3 loop reads CATSRPSAGVYEQYF. The CDR3 nucleotides are TGTGCCACCAGCAGACCCTCGGCGGGAGTTTACGAGCAGTACTTC.

In its sample, this clonotype was seen many times. V and J are TRBV20-1 and TRBJ2-7, with a weak D call TRBD2 (6 bases). The CDR3 contains 17 residues. Germline V gene lookup returns CDR1 DFQATT and CDR2 SNEGSKA (reference sequence). V was shortened by 5 bases and J by 6 bases, with 29 bases between the two germline ends. The CDR3 loop is CSAGKGAGTPRNIEQYF. The CDR3 DNA is TGCAGTGCTGGAAAAGGGGCAGGGACTCCCCGGAACATCGAGCAGTACTTC.

The table lists this clonotype with a few counts. The chain uses TRBV4-3 and TRBJ1-1, with D perhaps matching TRBD1 (6 bases). CDR1 is LGHNA and CDR2 is YSLEER in the germline V gene. CDR3 size: 19 residues. V dropped 1 base and J dropped 3 bases, with 24 bases sitting between them. The CDR3 sequence: CASSQGSPPDRSGDTEAFF. The CDR3 nucleotides are TGCGCCAGCAGCCAAGGTTCTCCGCCGGACCGCTCAGGGGACACTGAAGCTTTCTTT.

The rearrangement links TRBV29-1 to TRBJ2-7; 7 nucleotides align to TRBD1. The DNA matches TRBJ2-5 better at its end, which makes the J call doubtful. The CDR3 consists of 13 residues. Germline loops: CDR1 SQVTM, CDR2 ANQGSEA. DNA for the CDR3: TGCAGCGTTGAAGCCTCCAGGGGGGAGACCCAGTACTTC. Amino acids: CSVEASRGETQYF.

The chain joins TRBV29-1 to TRBJ2-6; D possibly corresponds to TRBD2 (6 bases). Per the germline V gene, CDR1 is SQVTM and CDR2 is ANQGSEA. V was shortened by 6 bases and J by 0 bases, with 9 bases between the two germline ends. The CDR3 loop spans 14 amino acids. Here the CDR3 DNA reads TGCAGCGTGGGGGGTGACTCTGGGGCCAACGTCCTGACTTTC. Translation gives CSVGGDSGANVLTF.

This clonotype turned up a few times. The rearrangement uses TRBV3-1 and TRBJ2-7; D gene ambiguous. Trimming took off 2 bases at V and 0 bases at J, with 17 bases between the two ends. The CDR3 has 17 amino acids. The germline CDR1 and CDR2 sequences are LGHDT and YNNKEL (reference sequence). Written as DNA, the CDR3 is TGTGCCAGCAGCCAAATGATAGGAAACCGGAGCTCCTACGAGCAGTACTTC. Translating gives CASSQMIGNRSSYEQYF.

The V call is TRBV20-1, the J call TRBJ1-1, with 7 nucleotides matching TRBD1. Germline V gene lookup returns CDR1 DFQATT and CDR2 SNEGSKA (reference sequence). V gave up 2 bases and J gave up 0 bases; unmatched junction bases: 3. The CDR3 is 14 residues long. The CDR3 DNA sequence: TGCAGTGCTAGACCCACAGGGGTGAACACTGAAGCTTTCTTT. This gives the protein CSARPTGVNTEAFF.

This clonotype turned up a few times. The chain combines TRBV7-9 with TRBJ2-6; D call uncertain. The V and J ends lost 5 bases and 0 bases respectively, with 8 bases between them. Germline V CDR1 and CDR2: SEHNR, FQNEAQ (reference sequence). This CDR3 region has 15 residues. The CDR3 region is CASSQRVSGANVLTF. CDR3 in DNA: TGTGCCAGCAGCCAAAGGGTCTCTGGGGCCAACGTCCTGACTTTC.

This chain uses TRBV20-1 with TRBJ2-7, with 7 bases lining up with TRBD1. Germline loops: CDR1 DFQATT, CDR2 SNEGSKA (reference sequence). This CDR3 has 16 amino acids. J was trimmed by 0 bases and V by 8 bases; bases with no gene match: 16. CDR3 residues: CSTNRQGLPNSYEQYF. The CDR3 DNA sequence: TGCAGTACCAACCGACAGGGCCTCCCTAACTCCTACGAGCAGTACTTC.

J is TRBJ2-3 and V is TRBV10-3; D possibly corresponds to TRBD2 (6 bases). Germline V gives CDR1 ENHRY, CDR2 SYGVKD. V dropped 7 bases and J dropped 2 bases, with 13 bases sitting between them. This CDR3 contains 14 residues. This chain's CDR3 is CAIKGLPTTDTQYF. The CDR3 region has the DNA TGTGCCATCAAGGGACTCCCTACCACAGATACGCAGTATTTT.

Worth noting for this clonotype: Germline and junction disagree at one end, which may indicate a read error. J is TRBJ2-1 and V is TRBV20-1; 7 positions agree with TRBD1. This CDR3 has 14 residues. In germline, CDR1 is DFQATT, CDR2 SNEGSKA (reference sequence). CDR3 sequence: CIARETGPSDEQFF. Here the CDR3 DNA reads TGCATTGCTAGAGAGACAGGGCCTTCGGATGAGCAGTTCTTC.

This rearrangement joins TRBV20-1 to TRBJ2-7, with D hard to call. V lost 2 bases, J lost 2 bases, and 4 bases lay in between. The CDR3 has 11 residues. CDR1 is DFQATT, CDR2 SNEGSKA, per germline (reference sequence). The CDR3 sequence is CSARRTYEQYF. The CDR3, as DNA: TGCAGTGCTAGACGGACCTACGAGCAGTACTTC.

J is TRBJ2-1 and V is TRBV9; 9 bases line up with TRBD2. The CDR3 has 16 residues. Germline loops: CDR1 SGDLS, CDR2 YYNGEE. The junction had 11 bases not matched to a gene; V was cut back by 3 bases and J by 7 bases. For the CDR3, the DNA is TGTGCCAGCAGCGCCCCTCGCGGGGGGGGTCGGAATGAGCAGTTCTTC. Amino acids: CASSAPRGGGRNEQFF.

This clonotype was observed a few times. V and J are TRBV29-1 and TRBJ1-2, with 9 bases matching TRBD1. After removal of 7 bases from V and 8 bases from J, the junction contained 11 bases not matched to a gene. The CDR3 length is 13 residues. The germline CDR1 and CDR2 sequences are SQVTM and ANQGSEA. The CDR3 DNA is TGCAGCGCCCTCGGACAGGGGTCGGACGGCTACACCTTC. Protein: CSALGQGSDGYTF.